The clone carrying this T cell receptor beta chain showed up just a few times. Its antigen is unknown. Overall study results and limits: Tumor-infiltrating Treg TCR alpha and beta sequences overlapped most with tumor naive CD4+ T cells, then blood naive. The TCR gene usage of tumor memory CD4+ T cells clustered together with blood and lymph node memory CD4+ cells and with lymph node naive CD4+ cells. Larger-cohort validation covered only one TCR beta V-J rearrangement.

The germline V gene encodes CDR1 ENHRY and CDR2 SYGVKD. Trimming took 5 bases from V and 6 from J; bases not matched to a gene: 15. The CDR3 runs 17 residues. After constant-region reverse-primer amplification, full-length variable regions underwent semi-nested PCR with Nested Universal Primer A. TCRdb re-called the 5' RACE reads through MiXCR, storing one row per CDR3 protein. Of more than 45,000 distinct CDR3 sequences detected, 25% to 30% appear once; the ten largest clones hold approximately 3%. Source material: tumor-infiltrating memory CD4+ T cells sorted from the breast tumor. Subset in this sample: memory CD4+ T cells, CD4+CD45RO+CD25-. The receptor was derived from a female donor with breast cancer. The chain couples TRBV10-3 to TRBJ2-3; TRBD2 agrees at 9 bases. CDR3 in DNA: TGTGCCATCAGTCTGCTTAGCGGGAGTGGGACGCAGGATACGCAGTATTTT. Its protein product is CAISLLSGSGTQDTQYF.